Listed below are T cell receptor beta chains from one sample, sequenced in a study of T cell responses to AZD1222 COVID-19 vaccine. Produced via immunoSEQ multiplex PCR; TCRdb's table is partial and in-frame only. The table includes approximately 80,000 clones, around 82% detected once. Sequenced material: peripheral blood, taken on day 0 of AZD1222 vaccination. These receptors were collected from an adult in good health. CDR3s include the opening cysteine and the closing phenylalanine or tryptophan. The D gene is left open where the match is weak. Expanded clones get a size class; other rows say once, few or many, or leave the size out.

D gene	clone size	J gene	V gene	CDR3 DNA	CDR3 protein
NA	NA	TRBJ2-1	TRBV5-1	TGCGCCAGCAGCTTGGGTGAAGGGCTCTACAATGAGCAGTTCTTC	CASSLGEGLYNEQFF
NA	NA	TRBJ1-1	TRBV10-3	TGTGCCATCAGTGGAGTAAACACTGAAGCTTTCTTT	CAISGVNTEAFF
NA	once	TRBJ1-1	TRBV7-2	TGTGCCAGCAGCCTAACCTTGGAAGATTGGACTGAAGCTTTCTTT	CASSLTLEDWTEAFF
NA	NA	TRBJ2-2	TRBV5-7	TGTGCCAACCCCGGGCCGGGGGTCACCGGGGAGCTGTTTTTT	CANPGPGVTGELFF
NA	NA	TRBJ1-2	TRBV6-5	TGTGCCAGCAGTCGCCTTGGGGGGACTTATGGCTACACCTTC	CASSRLGGTYGYTF
TRBD1	NA	TRBJ1-6	TRBV11-3	TGTGCCAGCAGTAAGACAGGGTGGAATTCACCCCTCCACTTT	CASSKTGWNSPLHF
NA	few	TRBJ1-5	TRBV7-8	TGTGCCAGCAGCAAAGACTTCGCGACAAGTAAAGGTCAGCCCCAGCATTTT	CASSKDFATSKGQPQHF
NA	once	TRBJ1-5	TRBV19	TGTGCCAGTAGTATCAGCGGGGATACTCAGCCCCAGCATTTT	CASSISGDTQPQHF
NA	NA	TRBJ2-1	TRBV3-1/TRBV3-2	TGTGCCAGCAGCCAAGTACAGGGAGGGCCCATTAATGAGCAGTTCTTC	CASSQVQGGPINEQFF
NA	NA	TRBJ1-4	TRBV4-1	TGCGCCAGCAGCCAAGTTGCTGGGTGGGTGTTTTTT	CASSQVAGWVFF
NA	NA	TRBJ2-2	TRBV2	TGTGCCAGCAGTGCGTCGGTAGTCGGGGAGCTGTTTTTT	CASSASVVGELFF
NA	NA	TRBJ1-1	TRBV12-3/TRBV12-4	TGTGCCAGCAGGGTAACTGAAGCTTTCTTT	CASRVTEAFF
TRBD2	NA	TRBJ2-3	TRBV7-2	TGTGCCAGCAGCTCCCTTACTAGCGGGAGCGCGGATACGCAGTATTTT	CASSSLTSGSADTQYF
TRBD1	NA	TRBJ1-6	TRBV27	TGTGCCAGCAGTTCGGGACAGGGGGGCTCCTATAATTCACCCCTCCACTTT	CASSSGQGGSYNSPLHF
NA	few	TRBJ1-4	TRBV28	TGTGCCAGCAGTTTTACAGGTGCAACTAATGAAAAACTGTTTTTT	CASSFTGATNEKLFF
TRBD2	NA	TRBJ2-5	TRBV11-2	TGTGCCAGCAGCTTAGGACTAGCGGTAGAGACCCAGTACTTC	CASSLGLAVETQYF
NA	NA	TRBJ2-7	TRBV19	TGTGCCAGTAGTATTGATAGCAGGGGAATGTACGAGCAGTACTTC	CASSIDSRGMYEQYF
NA	NA	TRBJ1-2	TRBV2	TGTGCCAGCAGTGAAAAAGGTCGCGGCTACACCTTC	CASSEKGRGYTF
TRBD1	NA	TRBJ1-1	TRBV7-9	TGTGCCAGCAGCTTACCAGGGACAGGGCTCTTAAACACTGAAGCTTTCTTT	CASSLPGTGLLNTEAFF
TRBD1	NA	TRBJ1-4	TRBV14	TGTGCCAGCAGCCACCTCGACAGGGGAAATGAAAAACTGTTTTTT	CASSHLDRGNEKLFF
NA	NA	TRBJ2-5	TRBV2	TGTGCCAGCAGTCCGGTGGGGGGTGAGACCCAGTACTTC	CASSPVGGETQYF
TRBD2	NA	TRBJ2-2	TRBV19	TGTGCCAGTAGTATTAGCGGGAGTGCCACCGGGGAGCTGTTTTTT	CASSISGSATGELFF
NA	NA	TRBJ2-7	TRBV23-1	TGCGCCAGCAGTCCCTGGGACCCCTTGGAGCAGTACTTC	CASSPWDPLEQYF